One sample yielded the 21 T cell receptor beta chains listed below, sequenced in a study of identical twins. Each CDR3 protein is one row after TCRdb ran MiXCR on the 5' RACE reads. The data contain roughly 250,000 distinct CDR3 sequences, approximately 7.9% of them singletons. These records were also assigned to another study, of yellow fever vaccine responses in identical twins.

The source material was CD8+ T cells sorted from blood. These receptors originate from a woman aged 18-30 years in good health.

DNA for the CDR3: TGCGCCAGCAGCTTGGCGGGGCGCAGTATTCAAGAGACCCAGTACTTC. Translating gives CASSLAGRSIQETQYF. The chain carries TRBV5-1 and TRBJ2-5; either TRBD1 or TRBD2 may supply D (5 bases each). The V end was cut by 0 bases, the J end by 2 bases, with 14 bases between. CDR1 SGHRS and CDR2 YFSETQ come from the germline V gene. There are 16 residues in the CDR3.

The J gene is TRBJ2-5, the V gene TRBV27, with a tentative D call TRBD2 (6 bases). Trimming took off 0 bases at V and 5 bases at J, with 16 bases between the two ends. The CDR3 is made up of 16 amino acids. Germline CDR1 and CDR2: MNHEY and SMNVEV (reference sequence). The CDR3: CASSLSLSTSEETQYF. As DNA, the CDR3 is TGTGCCAGCAGTTTATCCCTATCGACTAGTGAGGAGACCCAGTACTTC.

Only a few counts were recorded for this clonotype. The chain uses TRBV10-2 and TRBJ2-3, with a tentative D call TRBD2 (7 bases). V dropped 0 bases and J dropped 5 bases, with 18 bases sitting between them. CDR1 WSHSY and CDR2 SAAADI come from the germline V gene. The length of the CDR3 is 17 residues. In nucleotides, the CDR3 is TGCGCCAGCAGTGAGTCGGGGGGGGGACACAGGGAAGATACGCAGTATTTT. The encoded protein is CASSESGGGHREDTQYF.

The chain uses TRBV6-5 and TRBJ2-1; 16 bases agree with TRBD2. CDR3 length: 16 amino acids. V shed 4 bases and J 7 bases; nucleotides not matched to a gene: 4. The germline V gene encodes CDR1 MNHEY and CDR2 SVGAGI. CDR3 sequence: CASSWGLAGGPNEQFF. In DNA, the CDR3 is TGTGCCAGCAGTTGGGGACTAGCGGGAGGGCCGAATGAGCAGTTCTTC.

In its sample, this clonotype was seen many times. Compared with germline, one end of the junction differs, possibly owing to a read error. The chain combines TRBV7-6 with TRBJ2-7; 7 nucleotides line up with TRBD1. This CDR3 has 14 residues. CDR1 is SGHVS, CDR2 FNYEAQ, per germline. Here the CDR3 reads CASSLAGGTYEQYF. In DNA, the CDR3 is TGTGCCAGCAGTTTAGCAGGGGGAACCTACGAGCAGTACTTC. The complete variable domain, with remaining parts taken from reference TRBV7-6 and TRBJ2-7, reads GAGVSQSPRYKVTKRGQDVALRCDPISGHVSLYWYRQALGQGPEFLTYFNYEAQQDKSGLPNDRFSAERPEGSISTLTIQRTEQRDSAMYRCASSLAGGTYEQYFGPGTRLTVT.

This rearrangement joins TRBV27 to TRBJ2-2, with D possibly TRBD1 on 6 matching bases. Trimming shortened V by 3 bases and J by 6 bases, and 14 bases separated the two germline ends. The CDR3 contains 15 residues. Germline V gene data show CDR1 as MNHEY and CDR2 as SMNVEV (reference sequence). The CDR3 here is CASSFRGRDSGELFF. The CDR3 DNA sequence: TGTGCCAGCAGTTTCAGGGGTAGGGATTCCGGGGAGCTGTTTTTT.

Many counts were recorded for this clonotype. Here the CDR3 reads CASSFAILAGGNTGELFF. In DNA form, the CDR3 reads TGTGCCAGCAGCTTTGCCATTCTAGCGGGAGGAAACACCGGGGAGCTGTTTTTT. The V gene is TRBV5-6, the J gene TRBJ2-2; 11 nucleotides match TRBD2. Per germline, CDR1 SGHDT and CDR2 YYEEEE. With V trimmed by 2 bases and J by 2 bases, 8 bases remained unmatched. The CDR3 runs to 18 residues.

The CDR3 is CASSVEVEETQYF. The CDR3 DNA follows: TGTGCCAGCAGCGTAGAAGTTGAAGAGACCCAGTACTTC. V gene TRBV9 combines with J gene TRBJ2-5; D gene uncertain. CDR1 is SGDLS and CDR2 is YYNGEE in the germline V gene. V was pared by 0 bases and J by 3 bases, with 6 bases between. The CDR3 is 13 amino acids.

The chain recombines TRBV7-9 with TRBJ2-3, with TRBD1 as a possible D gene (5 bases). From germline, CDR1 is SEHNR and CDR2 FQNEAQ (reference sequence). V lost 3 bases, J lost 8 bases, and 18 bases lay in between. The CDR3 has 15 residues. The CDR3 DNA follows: TGTGCCAGCAGCTTCATCGGTGCGTTTGGGGCTACGCAGTATTTT. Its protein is CASSFIGAFGATQYF.

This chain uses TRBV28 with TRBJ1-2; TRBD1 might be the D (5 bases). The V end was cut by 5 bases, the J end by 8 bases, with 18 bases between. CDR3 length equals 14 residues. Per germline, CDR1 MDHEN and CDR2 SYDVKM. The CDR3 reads CASSTSLRGDGYTF. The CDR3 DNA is TGTGCCAGCAGTACCAGTTTGAGGGGTGACGGCTACACCTTC.

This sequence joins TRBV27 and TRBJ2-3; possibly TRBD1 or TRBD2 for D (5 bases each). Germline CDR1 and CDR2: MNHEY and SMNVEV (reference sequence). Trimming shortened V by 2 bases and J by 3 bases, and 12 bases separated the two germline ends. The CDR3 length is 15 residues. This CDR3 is CASSLRVWGTDTQYF. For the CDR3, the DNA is TGTGCCAGCAGTTTAAGGGTGTGGGGGACAGATACGCAGTATTTT.

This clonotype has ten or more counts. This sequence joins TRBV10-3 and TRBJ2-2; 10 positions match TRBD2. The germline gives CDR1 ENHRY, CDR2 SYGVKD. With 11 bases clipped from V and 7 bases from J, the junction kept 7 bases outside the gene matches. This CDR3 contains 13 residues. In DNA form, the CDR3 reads TGTGCCGCCAAGCGGGAGGGCCTCGGGGAGCTGTTTTTT. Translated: CAAKREGLGELFF.

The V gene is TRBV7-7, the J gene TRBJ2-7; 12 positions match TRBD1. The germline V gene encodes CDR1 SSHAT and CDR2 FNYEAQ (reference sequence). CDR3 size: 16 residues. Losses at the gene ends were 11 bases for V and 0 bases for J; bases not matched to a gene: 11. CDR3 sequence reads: CAGGTGGLHFSYEQYV. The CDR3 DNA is TGTGCCGGGGGGACAGGGGGCCTTCATTTCTCCTACGAGCAGTACGTC.

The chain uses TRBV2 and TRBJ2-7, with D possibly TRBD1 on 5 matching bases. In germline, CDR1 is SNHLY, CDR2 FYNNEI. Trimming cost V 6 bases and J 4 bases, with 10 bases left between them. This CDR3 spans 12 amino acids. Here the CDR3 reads CASRGRVYEQYF. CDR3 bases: TGTGCCAGCAGGGGCAGGGTGTACGAGCAGTACTTC.

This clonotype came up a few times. The CDR3 bases are TGTGCCAGCAGTTTAGGACTAGCCTCCCTCAATGAGCAGTTCTTC. Translated, it gives CASSLGLASLNEQFF. The genes are TRBV12-3 or TRBV12-4 and TRBJ2-1, with 7 bases aligning to TRBD2. After removal of 1 base from V and 6 bases from J, the junction contained 6 bases not matched to a gene. The length of the CDR3 is 15 residues.

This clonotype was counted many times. The CDR3 sequence is CASSSSGKESGQYF. CDR3 in DNA: TGTGCCAGCAGCTCCAGCGGGAAAGAATCCGGGCAGTACTTC. The chain has TRBV11-2 and TRBJ2-7; 7 bases align to TRBD2. This CDR3 is built from 14 residues. Trimming removed 4 bases from V and 9 bases from J; junction bases left unmatched: 12. Germline V CDR1 and CDR2: SGHAT, FQNNGV. Full variable domain (remainder filled in from reference TRBV11-2 and TRBJ2-7): EAGVAQSPRYKIIEKRQSVAFWCNPISGHATLYWYQQILGQGPKLLIQFQNNGVVDDSQLPKDRFSAERLKGVDSTLKIQPAKLEDSAVYLCASSSSGKESGQYFGPGTRLTVT.

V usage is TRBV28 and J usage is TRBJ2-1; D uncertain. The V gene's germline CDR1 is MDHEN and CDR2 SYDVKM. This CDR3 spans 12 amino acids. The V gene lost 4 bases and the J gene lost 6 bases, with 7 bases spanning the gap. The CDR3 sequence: CASSSSINEQFF. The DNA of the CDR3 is TGTGCCAGCAGTTCCTCAATCAATGAGCAGTTCTTC.

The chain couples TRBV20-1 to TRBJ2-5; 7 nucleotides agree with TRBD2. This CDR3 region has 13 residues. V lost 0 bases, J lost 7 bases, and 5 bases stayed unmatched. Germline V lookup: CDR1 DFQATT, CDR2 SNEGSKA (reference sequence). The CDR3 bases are TGCAGTGCTAGAGATGGGAGGGGCCTGACCCAGTACTTC. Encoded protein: CSARDGRGLTQYF.

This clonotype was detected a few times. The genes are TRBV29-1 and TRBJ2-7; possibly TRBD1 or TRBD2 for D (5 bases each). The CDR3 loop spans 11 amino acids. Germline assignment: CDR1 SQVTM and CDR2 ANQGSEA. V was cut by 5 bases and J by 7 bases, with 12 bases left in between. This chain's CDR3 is CSVQEWGEQYF. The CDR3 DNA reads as TGCAGCGTTCAGGAGTGGGGGGAGCAGTACTTC.

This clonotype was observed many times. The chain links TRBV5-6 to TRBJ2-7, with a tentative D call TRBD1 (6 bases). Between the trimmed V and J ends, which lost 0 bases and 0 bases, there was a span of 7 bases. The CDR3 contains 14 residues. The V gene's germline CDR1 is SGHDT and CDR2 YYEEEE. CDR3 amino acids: CASSLVDSSYEQYV. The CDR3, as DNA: TGTGCCAGCAGCTTGGTGGACAGCTCCTACGAGCAGTACGTC.

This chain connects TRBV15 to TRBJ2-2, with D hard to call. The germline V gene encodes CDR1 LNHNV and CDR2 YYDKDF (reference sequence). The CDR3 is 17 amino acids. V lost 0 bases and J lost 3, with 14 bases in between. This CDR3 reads CATSRELATSYTGELFF. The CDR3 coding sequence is TGTGCCACCAGCAGAGAGCTGGCGACTTCTTACACCGGGGAGCTGTTTTTT.